This T cell receptor (beta chain) originates from a study of Ad26.COV2.S vaccination and SARS-CoV-2 variants. Turning to this clone: Its antigen remains unknown.

Germline values: CDR1 WNHNN, CDR2 SYGVQD (reference sequence). The CDR3 is made up of 13 amino acids. V lost 9 bases and J lost 1, with 12 bases in between. The assay was immunoSEQ multiplex PCR, and TCRdb's table has in-frame clones only and misses some. The repertoire holds 150,000 to 200,000 clones, with around 90% as singletons. Regarding the study as a whole: The study found similar non-spike TCR breadth in vaccine and placebo recipients. Analytic work on TCR breadth and depth might have understated the full extent of total T cell responses. Vaccine recipients posted higher spike-specific TCR breadth than their placebo counterparts.

Sample: peripheral blood, taken after recovery from COVID-19. This chain uses TRBV10-1 with TRBJ1-1; no clear D. The sequence came from a human donor who had recovered from COVID-19. In DNA form, the CDR3 reads TGCGCCAGTACAGCCGGGCCGAACACTGAAGCTTTCTTT. Translating it yields CASTAGPNTEAFF.